The clone carrying this T cell receptor beta chain came up a few times. Its antigen is not identified. The sequenced template was cDNA made from the entire isolated RNA. Generated by immunoSEQ multiplex PCR, the TCRdb table keeps only in-frame clones and is missing some. Among a few hundred thousand clones listed, around 15% were seen once. This sample is part of a study of beta chain features in type 1 diabetes. Study-level results: PCR may have favored shorter templates equally in patients and controls.

The CDR3 sequence is 15 residues long. Germline V gene data show CDR1 as MNHEY and CDR2 as SVGAGI. V was shortened by 2 bases and J by 0 bases, with 7 bases between the two germline ends. The chain recombines TRBV6-5 with TRBJ2-2; no clear D gene. This receptor was obtained from a young man in good health. The material sequenced was central memory CD4+ T cells from blood. CDR3 residues: CASSYPLSNTGELFF. DNA for the CDR3: TGTGCCAGCAGTTACCCTCTATCGAACACCGGGGAGCTGTTTTTT.